Presented here are 14 T cell receptor beta chains from one specimen sequenced in a study of T cell repertoires in breast cancer. An expanded emulsion RT-PCR with primers for all TCR V genes paired CD8+ T cell chains. Blocking oligonucleotides added to a second nested PCR suppressed unpaired genes. Each CDR3 protein gets one entry after TCRdb re-called the emulsion pairing reads with MiXCR. The data show approximately 40,000 distinct CDR3 sequences, under 60% seen once. Sequencing input: CD8+ T cells. The receptors were gathered from a pool of human donors with breast cancer or a healthy control (not recorded which).

Concerning this clonotype: A junction end diverges from the germline sequence, so it may reflect a read error. This chain links TRBV15 with TRBJ2-7; unclear D gene. The CDR3 covers 11 residues. CDR1 LNHNV and CDR2 YYDKDF come from the germline V gene (reference sequence). CDR3 protein: CATGETYAQYF. CDR3 bases: TGTGCCACCGGAGAAACCTACGCGCAGTACTTC.

The table lists this clonotype with a count of one. One end of the junction fails to match germline, which may point to a read error. The chain couples TRBV20-1 to TRBJ1-1; no firm D call. The germline CDR1 and CDR2 sequences are DFQATT and SNEGSKA (reference sequence). The CDR3 loop spans 14 amino acids. The CDR3 DNA follows: TGCAGTGCTAGAGATTGGAGAATTCTCGGTGAAGCTCTCTTT. It specifies CSARDWRILGEALF.

The table lists this clonotype with a count of one. The chain recombines TRBV2 with TRBJ1-2, with 9 bases identical to TRBD1. V was pared by 10 bases and J by 4 bases, with 4 bases of the junction left unmatched. The CDR3 length is 12 residues. Germline loops: CDR1 SNHLY, CDR2 FYNNEI. This CDR3 reads CATGQGSYGYTF. CDR3 DNA sequence: TGTGCCACCGGACAGGGGAGCTATGGCTACACCTTC.

This clonotype was observed a handful of times. The rearrangement links TRBV29-1 to TRBJ1-1; the match to TRBD1 covers 10 bases. The CDR3 sequence is 12 residues long. Germline V CDR1 and CDR2: SQVTM, ANQGSEA. J was trimmed by 3 bases and V by 6 bases; bases with no gene match: 1. The CDR3 nucleotides are TGCAGCGTGGGACAGGGGCACACTGAAGCTTTCTTT. It is translated as CSVGQGHTEAFF.

The rearrangement links TRBV20-1 to TRBJ2-1; 10 bases fit TRBD1. Germline CDR1 reads DFQATT; CDR2 reads SNEGSKA (reference sequence). Trimming cost V 2 bases and J 7 bases; bases outside gene matches: 8. CDR3 length: 15 residues. CDR3 nucleotides: TGCAGTGCTAGATCCCGACAGGGGGCGCAGAATGAGCAGTTCTTC. It specifies CSARSRQGAQNEQFF.

V usage is TRBV7-2 and J usage is TRBJ1-2; 11 bases fit TRBD1. V shed 5 bases and J 6 bases; nucleotides not matched to a gene: 11. The CDR3 consists of 16 residues. Looked up from germline, CDR1 is SGHTA and CDR2 is FQGNSA. The CDR3 loop is CASSIGTGGLQNGYTF. The CDR3 nucleotides read TGTGCCAGCAGCATTGGGACAGGGGGTCTTCAGAATGGCTACACCTTC.

The chain combines TRBV20-1 with TRBJ2-2; no firm D call. Germline lookup yields CDR1 DFQATT and CDR2 SNEGSKA (reference sequence). This CDR3 has 16 amino acids. V was cut by 1 base and J by 0 bases, with 12 bases left in between. The CDR3 nucleotides are TGCAGTGCTAGAGCCTCACGGACGGCGAACACCGGGGAGCTGTTTTTT. Translated: CSARASRTANTGELFF.

This clonotype was detected only once. The chain joins TRBV20-1 to TRBJ2-2; D might be TRBD2 (6 bases). The CDR3 spans 14 residues. Germline lookup yields CDR1 DFQATT and CDR2 SNEGSKA (reference sequence). The V gene lost 3 bases and the J gene lost 1 base, with 9 bases spanning the gap. The chain's CDR3 is CSARVTRNTGELFF. In DNA, the CDR3 is TGCAGTGCTAGGGTGACTAGGAACACCGGGGAGCTGTTTTTT.

The chain employs TRBV20-1 and TRBJ1-1, with D tentatively TRBD1 (5 bases). This CDR3 comprises 11 residues. Trimming removed 6 bases from V and 6 bases from J, with 11 bases in between. Germline V gives CDR1 DFQATT, CDR2 SNEGSKA (reference sequence). CDR3: CSAAGLAEAFF. CDR3 DNA sequence: TGCAGTGCCGCAGGGTTAGCTGAAGCTTTCTTT.

On this clonotype itself: The junction does not match germline at one end; this may be a read error. This chain links TRBV19 with TRBJ2-4; no definite D call. The CDR3 loop spans 12 amino acids. Germline CDR1 and CDR2: LNHDA and SQIVND (reference sequence). DNA of the CDR3: TGTGCCAGTAGTATAGACGGTTCCCCCCTGGACTTC. Protein sequence: CASSIDGSPLDF. The complete variable domain, with remaining parts taken from reference TRBV19 and TRBJ2-4, reads DGGITQSPKYLFRKEGQNVTLSCEQNLNHDAMYWYRQDPGQGLRLIYYSQIVNDFQKGDIAEGYSVSREKKESFPLTVTSAQKNPTAFYLCASSIDGSPLDFGAGTRLSVL.

The chain employs TRBV7-8 and TRBJ2-1, with D maybe TRBD1 (6 bases). The CDR3 is 17 residues long. Germline V gene sequence: CDR1 SGHVS, CDR2 FQNEAQ. Trimming took 1 base from V and 8 from J, leaving 21 bases between them. The CDR3 sequence: CASSLVFGQGMVDEQFF. CDR3 coding DNA: TGTGCCAGCAGCTTAGTCTTTGGGCAGGGGATGGTTGATGAGCAGTTCTTC. The entire variable domain, with the rest obtained from reference TRBV7-8 and TRBJ2-1, is as follows: GAGVSQSPRYKVAKRGQDVALRCDPISGHVSLFWYQQALGQGPEFLTYFQNEAQLDKSGLPSDRFFAERPEGSVSTLKIQRTQQEDSAVYLCASSLVFGQGMVDEQFFGPGTRLTVL.

V and J are TRBV20-1 and TRBJ2-5; D call uncertain. Trimming took 0 bases from V and 10 from J, leaving 21 bases between them. This CDR3 is built from 15 residues. From germline, CDR1 is DFQATT and CDR2 SNEGSKA (reference sequence). DNA of the CDR3: TGCAGTGCTAGAGATTCCAGCCGACCATCTGGAGACCAGTACTTC. As protein: CSARDSSRPSGDQYF.

In the case of this clonotype: A much larger clone lies one base from this, so it may be a read error. The CDR3 loop reads CAGSPASGRPYEQYF. CDR3 in DNA: TGTGCCGGCAGCCCCGCGTCGGGGCGCCCCTACGAGCAGTACTTC. The gene calls are TRBV6-1 and TRBJ2-7, with D possibly called TRBD1 or TRBD2 (5 bases each). Germline CDR1 MNHNS, CDR2 SASEGT. The CDR3 runs to 15 residues.

The genes are TRBV29-1 and TRBJ2-7; D uncertain. V lost 0 bases and J 6 bases, leaving 6 bases between the germline ends. This CDR3 has 11 amino acids. The germline V gene has CDR1 SQVTM and CDR2 ANQGSEA. This CDR3 reads CSVEDRREQYF. CDR3 nucleotides: TGCAGCGTTGAAGATCGCCGCGAGCAGTACTTC.